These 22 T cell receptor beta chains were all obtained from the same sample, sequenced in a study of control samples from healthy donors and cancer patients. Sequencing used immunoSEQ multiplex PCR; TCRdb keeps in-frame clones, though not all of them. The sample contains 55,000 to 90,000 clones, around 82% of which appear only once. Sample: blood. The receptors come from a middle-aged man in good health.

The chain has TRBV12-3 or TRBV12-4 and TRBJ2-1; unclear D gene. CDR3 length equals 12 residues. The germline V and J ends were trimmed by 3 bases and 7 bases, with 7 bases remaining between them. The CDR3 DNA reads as TGTGCCAGCAGTTTTGGTGAGAATGAGCAGTTCTTC. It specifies CASSFGENEQFF.

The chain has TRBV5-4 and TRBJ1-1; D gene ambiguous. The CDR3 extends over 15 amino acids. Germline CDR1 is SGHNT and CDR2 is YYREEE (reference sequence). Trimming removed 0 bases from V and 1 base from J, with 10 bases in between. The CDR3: CASSLDPGKNTEAFF. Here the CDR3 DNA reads TGTGCCAGCAGCTTGGATCCGGGTAAGAACACTGAAGCTTTCTTT.

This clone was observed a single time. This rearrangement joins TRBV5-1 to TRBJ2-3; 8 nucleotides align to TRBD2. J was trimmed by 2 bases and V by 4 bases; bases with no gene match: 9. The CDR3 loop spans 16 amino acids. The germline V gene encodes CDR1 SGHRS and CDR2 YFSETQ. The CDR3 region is CASSPRTSRVTDTQYF. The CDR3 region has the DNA TGCGCCAGCAGCCCCAGGACTAGCAGGGTCACAGATACGCAGTATTTT.

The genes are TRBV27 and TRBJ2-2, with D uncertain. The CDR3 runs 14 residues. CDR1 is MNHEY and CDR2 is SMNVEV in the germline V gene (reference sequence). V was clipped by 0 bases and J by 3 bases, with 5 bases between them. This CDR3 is CASSLSRDTGELFF. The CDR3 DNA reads TGTGCCAGCAGTTTATCGAGAGACACCGGGGAGCTGTTTTTT.

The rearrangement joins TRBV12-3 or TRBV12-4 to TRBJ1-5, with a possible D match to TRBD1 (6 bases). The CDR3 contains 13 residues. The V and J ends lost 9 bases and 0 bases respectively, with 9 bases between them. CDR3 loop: CASDRISNQPQHF. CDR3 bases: TGTGCCAGTGACAGGATTAGCAATCAGCCCCAGCATTTT.

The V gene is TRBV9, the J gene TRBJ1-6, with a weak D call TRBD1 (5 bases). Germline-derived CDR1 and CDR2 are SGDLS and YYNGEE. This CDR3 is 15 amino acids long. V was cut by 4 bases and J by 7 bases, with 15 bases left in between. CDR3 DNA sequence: TGTGCCAGCAGCCCCCCCGGGGCTCGGAATTCACCCCTCCACTTT. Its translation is CASSPPGARNSPLHF. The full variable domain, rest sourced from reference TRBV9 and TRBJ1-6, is DSGVTQTPKHLITATGQRVTLRCSPRSGDLSVYWYQQSLDQGLQFLIQYYNGEERAKGNILERFSAQQFPDLHSELNLSSLELGDSALYFCASSPPGARNSPLHFGNGTRLTVT.

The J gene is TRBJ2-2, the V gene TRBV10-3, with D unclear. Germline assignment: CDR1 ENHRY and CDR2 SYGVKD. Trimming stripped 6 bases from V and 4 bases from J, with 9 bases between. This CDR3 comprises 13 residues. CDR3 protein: CAIRPYTTGELFF. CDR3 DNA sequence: TGTGCCATCAGACCTTATACCACCGGGGAGCTGTTTTTT.

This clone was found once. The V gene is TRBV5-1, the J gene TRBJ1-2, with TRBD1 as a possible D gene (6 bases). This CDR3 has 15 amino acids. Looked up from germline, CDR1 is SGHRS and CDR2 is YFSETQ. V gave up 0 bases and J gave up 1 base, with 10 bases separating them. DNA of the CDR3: TGCGCCAGCAGCTTGGGCAGGGGTTTTAACTATGGCTACACCTTC. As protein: CASSLGRGFNYGYTF.

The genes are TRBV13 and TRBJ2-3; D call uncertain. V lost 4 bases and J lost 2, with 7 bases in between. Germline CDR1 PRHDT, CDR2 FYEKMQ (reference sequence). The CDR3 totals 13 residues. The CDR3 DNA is TGTGCCAGCAGCTCATCCCCCACAGATACGCAGTATTTT. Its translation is CASSSSPTDTQYF.

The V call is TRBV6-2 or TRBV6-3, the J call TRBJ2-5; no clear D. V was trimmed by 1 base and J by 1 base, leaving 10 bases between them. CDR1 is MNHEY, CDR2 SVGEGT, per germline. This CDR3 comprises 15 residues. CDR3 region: CASSYFGVSQETQYF. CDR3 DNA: TGTGCCAGCAGTTACTTTGGGGTTAGCCAAGAGACCCAGTACTTC.

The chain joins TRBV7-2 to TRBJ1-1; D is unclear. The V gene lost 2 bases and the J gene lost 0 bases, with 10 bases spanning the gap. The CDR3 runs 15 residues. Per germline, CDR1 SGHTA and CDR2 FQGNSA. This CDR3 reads CASSLMWAMNTEAFF. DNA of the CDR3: TGTGCCAGCAGCTTAATGTGGGCGATGAACACTGAAGCTTTCTTT. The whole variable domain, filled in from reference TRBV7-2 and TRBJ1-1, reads GAGVSQSPSNKVTEKGKDVELRCDPISGHTALYWYRQSLGQGLEFLIYFQGNSAPDKSGLPSDRFSAERTGGSVSTLTIQRTQQEDSAVYLCASSLMWAMNTEAFFGQGTRLTVV.

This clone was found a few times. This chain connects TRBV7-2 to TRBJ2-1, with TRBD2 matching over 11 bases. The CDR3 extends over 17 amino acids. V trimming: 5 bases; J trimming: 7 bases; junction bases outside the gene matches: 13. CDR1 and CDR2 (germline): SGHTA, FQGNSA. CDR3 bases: TGTGCCAGCAGCCCCAGACTAGCGGGAATGGGCGGAAATGAGCAGTTCTTC. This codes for CASSPRLAGMGGNEQFF.

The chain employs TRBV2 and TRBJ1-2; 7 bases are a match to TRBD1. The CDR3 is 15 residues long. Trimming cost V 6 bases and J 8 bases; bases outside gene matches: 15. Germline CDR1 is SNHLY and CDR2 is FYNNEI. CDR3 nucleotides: TGTGCCAGCAGCGCAGGGACAGCTATTAACTCCGGCTACACCTTC. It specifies CASSAGTAINSGYTF.

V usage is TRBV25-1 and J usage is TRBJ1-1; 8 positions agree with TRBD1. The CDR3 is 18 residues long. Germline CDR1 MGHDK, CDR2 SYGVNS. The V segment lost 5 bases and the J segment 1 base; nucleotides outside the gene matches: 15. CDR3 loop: CASSPPGGQAGTNTEAFF. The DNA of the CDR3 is TGTGCCAGCAGTCCACCAGGGGGACAGGCAGGGACGAACACTGAAGCTTTCTTT.

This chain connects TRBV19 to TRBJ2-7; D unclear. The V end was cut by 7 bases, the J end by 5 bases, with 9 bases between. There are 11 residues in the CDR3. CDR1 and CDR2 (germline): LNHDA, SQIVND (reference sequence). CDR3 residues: CASTFLNEQYF. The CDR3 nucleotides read TGTGCCAGTACTTTTCTTAACGAGCAGTACTTC.

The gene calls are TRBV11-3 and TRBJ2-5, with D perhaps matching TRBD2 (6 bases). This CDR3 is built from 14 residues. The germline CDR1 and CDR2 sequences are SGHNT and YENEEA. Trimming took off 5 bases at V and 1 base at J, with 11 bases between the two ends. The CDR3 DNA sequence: TGTGCCAGCAGCCTCGGAGGGGCCCAAGAGACCCAGTACTTC. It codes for CASSLGGAQETQYF.

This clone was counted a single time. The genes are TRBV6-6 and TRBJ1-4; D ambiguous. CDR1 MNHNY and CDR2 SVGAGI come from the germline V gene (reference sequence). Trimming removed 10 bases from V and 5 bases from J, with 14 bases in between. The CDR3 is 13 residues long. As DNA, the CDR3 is TGTGCCACCGCGGCACTCGCCAATGAAAAACTGTTTTTT. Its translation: CATAALANEKLFF.

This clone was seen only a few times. CDR3 protein: CASNLGQGFSGQFF. In DNA, the CDR3 is TGTGCCAGCAACCTGGGACAGGGGTTCTCGGGGCAGTTCTTC. The chain joins TRBV3-1 (or the pseudogene TRBV3-2) to TRBJ2-1; 10 positions agree with TRBD1. CDR3 length equals 14 residues. Germline V CDR1 and CDR2: LGHDT, YNNKEL (reference sequence). The trim removed 7 bases at V and 12 bases at J, leaving 12 bases unmatched.

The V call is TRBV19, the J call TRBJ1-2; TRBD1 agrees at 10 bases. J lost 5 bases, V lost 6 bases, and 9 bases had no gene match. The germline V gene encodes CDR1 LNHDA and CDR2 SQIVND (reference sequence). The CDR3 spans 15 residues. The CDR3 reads CASSTGTGVVYGYTF. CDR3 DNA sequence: TGTGCCAGTAGCACGGGGACAGGGGTTGTATATGGCTACACCTTC.

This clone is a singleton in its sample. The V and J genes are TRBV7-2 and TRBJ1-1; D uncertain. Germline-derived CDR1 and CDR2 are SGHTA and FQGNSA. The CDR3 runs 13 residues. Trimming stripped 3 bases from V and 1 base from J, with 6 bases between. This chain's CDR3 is CASSFEANTEAFF. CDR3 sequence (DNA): TGTGCCAGCAGCTTTGAGGCGAACACTGAAGCTTTCTTT.

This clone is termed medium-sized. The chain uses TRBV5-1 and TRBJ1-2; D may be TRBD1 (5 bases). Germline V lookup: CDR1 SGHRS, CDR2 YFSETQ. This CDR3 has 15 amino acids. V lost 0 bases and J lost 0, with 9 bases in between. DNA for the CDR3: TGCGCCAGCAGCTTGGCCGGACAAGCTAACTATGGCTACACCTTC. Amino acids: CASSLAGQANYGYTF.

The CDR3 here is CASSYSPGRRTEAFF. CDR3 DNA: TGTGCCAGCAGTTACTCGCCGGGGCGTCGGACTGAAGCTTTCTTT. V gene TRBV6-6 combines with J gene TRBJ1-1, with D possibly being TRBD1 (5 bases). Trimming left V 0 bases short and J 5 bases short, with 13 bases between. The CDR3 runs to 15 residues. CDR1 and CDR2 from the germline V gene are MNHNY and SVGAGI (reference sequence).